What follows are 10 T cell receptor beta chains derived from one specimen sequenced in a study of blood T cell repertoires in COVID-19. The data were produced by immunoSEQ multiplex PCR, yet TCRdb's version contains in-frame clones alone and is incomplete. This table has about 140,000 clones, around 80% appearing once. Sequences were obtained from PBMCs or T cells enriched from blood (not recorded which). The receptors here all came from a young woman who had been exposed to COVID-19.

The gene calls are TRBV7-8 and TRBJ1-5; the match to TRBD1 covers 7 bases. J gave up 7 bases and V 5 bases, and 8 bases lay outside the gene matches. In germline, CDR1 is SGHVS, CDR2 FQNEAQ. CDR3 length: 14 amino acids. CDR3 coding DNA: TGTGCCAGCAGCCAGGGGACAGCGGCCCAGCCCCAGCATTTT. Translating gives CASSQGTAAQPQHF.

The CDR3 sequence is CASRLWGEGDEKLFF. The CDR3 bases are TGTGCCAGTAGACTATGGGGAGAAGGCGATGAAAAACTGTTTTTT. This chain links TRBV19 with TRBJ1-4; D is unresolved. This CDR3 is 15 amino acids long. Germline V CDR1 and CDR2: LNHDA, SQIVND (reference sequence). V dropped 6 bases and J dropped 6 bases, with 17 bases sitting between them.

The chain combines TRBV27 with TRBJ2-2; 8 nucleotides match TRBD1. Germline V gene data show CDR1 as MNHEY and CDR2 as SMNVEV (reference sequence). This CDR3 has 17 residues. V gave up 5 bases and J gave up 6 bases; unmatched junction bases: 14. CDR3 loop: CASSKGQVLAWAGELFF. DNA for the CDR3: TGTGCCAGCAGTAAGGGACAGGTCTTGGCTTGGGCCGGGGAGCTGTTTTTT.

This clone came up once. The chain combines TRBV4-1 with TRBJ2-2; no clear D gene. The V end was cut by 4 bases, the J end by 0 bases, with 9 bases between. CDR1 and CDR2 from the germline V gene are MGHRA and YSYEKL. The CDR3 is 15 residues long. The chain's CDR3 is CASSPNPTNTGELFF. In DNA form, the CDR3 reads TGCGCCAGCAGCCCAAACCCTACGAACACCGGGGAGCTGTTTTTT.

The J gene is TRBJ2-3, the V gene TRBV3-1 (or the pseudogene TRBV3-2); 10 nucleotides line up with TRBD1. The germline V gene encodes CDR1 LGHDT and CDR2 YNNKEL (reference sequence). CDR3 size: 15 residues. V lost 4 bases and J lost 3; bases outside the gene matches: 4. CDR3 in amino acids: CASSLRQGATDTQYF. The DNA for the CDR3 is TGTGCCAGCAGCCTTCGACAGGGGGCAACAGATACGCAGTATTTT.

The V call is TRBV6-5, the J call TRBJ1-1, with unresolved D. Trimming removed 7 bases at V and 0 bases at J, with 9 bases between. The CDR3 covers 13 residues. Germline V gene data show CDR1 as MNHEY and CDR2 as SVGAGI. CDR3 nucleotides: TGTGCCAGCACCCGCGGGATGAACACTGAAGCTTTCTTT. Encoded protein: CASTRGMNTEAFF.

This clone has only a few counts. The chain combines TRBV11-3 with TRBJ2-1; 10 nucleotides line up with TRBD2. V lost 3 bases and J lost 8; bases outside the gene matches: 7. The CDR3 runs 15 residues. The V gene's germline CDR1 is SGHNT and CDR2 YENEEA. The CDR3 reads CASSFSGRTGDEQFF. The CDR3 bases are TGTGCCAGCAGCTTTAGCGGGAGGACTGGGGATGAGCAGTTCTTC.

The CDR3 DNA reads as TGTGCCAGCTCACCCATGCTAGCGGGAGGGCCCCCCTCTGGGGCCAACGTCCTGACTTTC. Translating it yields CASSPMLAGGPPSGANVLTF. V usage is TRBV18 and J usage is TRBJ2-6, with 12 bases lining up with TRBD2. V was pared by 3 bases and J by 0 bases, with 9 bases of the junction left unmatched. Looked up from germline, CDR1 is KGHSH and CDR2 is LQKENI. This CDR3 contains 20 residues.

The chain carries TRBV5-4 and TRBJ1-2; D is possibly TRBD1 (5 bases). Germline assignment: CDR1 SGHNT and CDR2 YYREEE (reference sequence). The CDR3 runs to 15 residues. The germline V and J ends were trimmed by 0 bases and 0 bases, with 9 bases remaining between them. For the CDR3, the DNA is TGTGCCAGCAGCTTGGCCATAGGGGCTAACTATGGCTACACCTTC. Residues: CASSLAIGANYGYTF. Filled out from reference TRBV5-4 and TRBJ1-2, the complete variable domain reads ETGVTQSPTHLIKTRGQQVTLRCSSQSGHNTVSWYQQALGQGPQFIFQYYREEENGRGNFPPRFSGLQFPNYSSELNVNALELDDSALYLCASSLAIGANYGYTFGSGTRLTVV.

The CDR3 region has the DNA TGTGCCAGTAGTATGTGGGGGCCTCGTAACACTGAAGCTTTCTTT. It translates to CASSMWGPRNTEAFF. The chain links TRBV19 to TRBJ1-1, with a tentative D call TRBD1 (6 bases). The CDR3 sequence is 15 residues long. Germline CDR1 reads LNHDA; CDR2 reads SQIVND (reference sequence). The germline V and J ends were trimmed by 3 bases and 2 bases, with 13 bases remaining between them.